These 13 T cell receptor beta chains share one sample of origin, sequenced in a study of response to subunit inactivated influenza vaccine. Via MiXCR, TCRdb re-called the RT-PCR reads, giving one row per CDR3 protein. The sample has roughly 160,000 distinct CDR3 sequences, over 8.5% seen once. The material was CD8+ T cells sorted from PBMCs, obtained approximately 25 months after vaccination. The origin of the receptors is a man in his fifties or sixties who received an inactivated influenza vaccine.

This clonotype has just a few counts. V and J are TRBV20-1 and TRBJ1-1; D not resolved. Looked up from germline, CDR1 is DFQATT and CDR2 is SNEGSKA (reference sequence). V shed 0 bases and J shed 2 bases, with 13 bases lying between them. The CDR3 is made up of 15 amino acids. This chain's CDR3 is CSARDLFAENTEAFF. CDR3 bases: TGCAGTGCTAGAGATCTGTTTGCGGAAAACACTGAAGCTTTCTTT.

This clonotype showed up just a few times. The V and J genes are TRBV20-1 and TRBJ2-2, with a possible D match to TRBD2 (6 bases). This CDR3 region has 12 residues. V shed 3 bases and J shed 10 bases, with 12 bases lying between them. Germline CDR1 reads DFQATT; CDR2 reads SNEGSKA (reference sequence). In DNA, the CDR3 is TGCAGTGCTAGGGACCGGGAGTTGGAGCTGTTTTTT. Encoded protein: CSARDRELELFF.

This rearrangement joins TRBV12-2 to TRBJ1-6; TRBD1, the table's D call, was not compared with the DNA. TRBV12-2 is a pseudogene segment. The CDR3 runs to 15 residues. CDR3 nucleotide sequence: TGTGCAAGTCGCTTACACCGGGACGTCGATTCACCCCTCCACTTT. Amino acids: CASRLHRDVDSPLHF.

The genes are TRBV4-3 and TRBJ1-3, with D perhaps matching TRBD1 (5 bases). The germline V and J ends were trimmed by 0 bases and 6 bases, with 12 bases remaining between them. Germline V CDR1 and CDR2: LGHNA, YSLEER. The CDR3 sequence is 15 residues long. The chain's CDR3 is CASSQDWQGENTIYF. The CDR3 DNA follows: TGCGCCAGCAGCCAAGATTGGCAGGGCGAAAACACCATATATTTT.

This clonotype was seen only a few times. The chain couples TRBV12-3 or TRBV12-4 to TRBJ1-2; D perhaps matches TRBD1 (5 bases). The CDR3 totals 12 residues. Between the trimmed V and J ends, which lost 6 bases and 5 bases, there was a span of 10 bases. The CDR3 bases are TGTGCCAGCAGGCGGGGCGGATATGGCTACACCTTC. It codes for CASRRGGYGYTF.

This sequence joins TRBV20-1 and TRBJ2-1, with D perhaps matching TRBD2 (5 bases). This CDR3 contains 13 residues. CDR1 and CDR2 (germline): DFQATT, SNEGSKA (reference sequence). Trimming removed 0 bases at V and 9 bases at J, with 12 bases between. DNA of the CDR3: TGCAGTGCTAGAGATTGGGATGGACTTGAGCAGTTCTTC. It encodes CSARDWDGLEQFF.

Only a few counts were recorded for this clonotype. V usage is TRBV28 and J usage is TRBJ1-1; the D gene is possibly TRBD1 (5 bases). The CDR3 is 14 amino acids. V lost 3 bases, J lost 2 bases, and 10 bases lay in between. CDR1 and CDR2 from the germline V gene are MDHEN and SYDVKM. The CDR3 DNA reads as TGTGCCAGCAGTTTCCCACAGGCTAACACTGAAGCTTTCTTT. The encoded protein is CASSFPQANTEAFF.

V is TRBV4-3 and J is TRBJ1-3; D gene unclear. The germline CDR1 and CDR2 sequences are LGHNA and YSLEER. The CDR3 totals 16 residues. V was clipped by 0 bases and J by 1 base, with 10 bases between them. This CDR3 reads CASSQDGDRSGNTIYF. The DNA of the CDR3 is TGCGCCAGCAGCCAAGATGGCGACCGTTCTGGAAACACCATATATTTT.

This chain uses TRBV5-6 with TRBJ2-7; the D is unclear. Trimming pared 0 bases from V and 4 bases from J, leaving 11 bases between. The CDR3 covers 14 residues. Germline CDR1 SGHDT, CDR2 YYEEEE. Here the CDR3 DNA reads TGTGCCAGCAGCTTGGGAGTGACCCAGTACGAGCAGTACTTC. It encodes CASSLGVTQYEQYF.

This clonotype occurred a few times. The chain uses TRBV4-1 and TRBJ1-4, with 7 bases lining up with TRBD1. This CDR3 has 15 amino acids. V gave up 3 bases and J gave up 8 bases; unmatched junction bases: 9. Germline V CDR1 and CDR2: MGHRA, YSYEKL. The chain's CDR3 is CASSQRWDSEEKLFF. In DNA, the CDR3 is TGCGCCAGCAGCCAGCGGTGGGACAGCGAAGAAAAACTGTTTTTT.

This clonotype was counted between two and nine times. The chain recombines TRBV29-1 with TRBJ2-3; D ambiguous. This CDR3 comprises 13 residues. Germline V gene sequence: CDR1 SQVTM, CDR2 ANQGSEA. Trimming pared 8 bases from V and 0 bases from J, leaving 12 bases between. This CDR3 reads CSSAARSTDTQYF. For the CDR3, the DNA is TGCAGCTCAGCAGCGAGGAGCACAGATACGCAGTATTTT.

This clonotype was observed at least ten times. The rearrangement uses TRBV29-1 and TRBJ1-2; 12 bases line up with TRBD1. From germline, CDR1 is SQVTM and CDR2 ANQGSEA. This CDR3 spans 14 amino acids. J lost 8 bases, V lost 5 bases, and 9 bases had no gene match. The CDR3 region has the DNA TGCAGCGTTCCACCCGGGACAGGGGGCGAGGGCTACACCTTC. Its protein is CSVPPGTGGEGYTF.

This clonotype occurred many times. This sequence joins TRBV29-1 and TRBJ2-5; 13 bases are shared with TRBD2. The CDR3 is 15 amino acids. Germline CDR1 reads SQVTM; CDR2 reads ANQGSEA. V gave up 6 bases and J gave up 4 bases; unmatched junction bases: 8. This CDR3 is CSVPDGTSGTETQYF. As DNA, the CDR3 is TGCAGCGTCCCGGACGGGACTAGCGGGACAGAGACCCAGTACTTC. Using reference TRBV29-1 and TRBJ2-5 for the parts outside the CDR3, the full variable domain is SAVISQKPSRDICQRGTSLTIQCQVDSQVTMMFWYRQQPGQSLTLIATANQGSEATYESGFVIDKFPISRPNLTFSTLTVSNMSPEDSSIYLCSVPDGTSGTETQYFGPGTRLLVL.